This TCR beta chain originates from a study of shared T cell receptors in the human thymus. Sequenced by immunoSEQ multiplex PCR; TCRdb stores in-frame clones only, minus some. The sample lists hundreds of thousands of clones, roughly 90% seen once, with around 0.0099% in the top ten. CDR1 SEHNR and CDR2 FQNEAQ come from the germline V gene (reference sequence). Trimming removed 5 bases from V and 3 bases from J; junction bases left unmatched: 8. The CDR3 runs to 16 residues. The same sample was also studied in work on human thymus T cells.

The TCR comes from a boy younger than two with a congenital heart defect. This chain links TRBV7-9 with TRBJ2-1; 9 nucleotides align to TRBD2. The source material was thymocytes. The CDR3 DNA reads as TGTGCCAGCAGCACCCCTTCTAGCGGGGTCTACAATGAGCAGTTCTTC. This encodes CASSTPSSGVYNEQFF.